One and the same sample provided the 29 T cell receptor beta chains below, sequenced in a study of CD8+ T cells in alopecia areata. The treatment is: oral pan-JAK inhibitor, 5-10 mg twice daily. In each case, RNA was isolated and then reverse transcribed into cDNA as the sequencing template. Sequencing used immunoSEQ multiplex PCR; TCRdb keeps in-frame clones, though not all of them. The sample holds about 140,000 clones, approximately 86% seen once. The sequencing used CD8+ T cells sorted from blood, collected at week 4, from a patient treated with tofacitinib. The receptors were gathered from a human donor with alopecia areata.

This clone has only one observation. The rearrangement links TRBV5-1 to TRBJ2-7, with 9 positions matching TRBD1. Looked up from germline, CDR1 is SGHRS and CDR2 is YFSETQ. CDR3 length: 14 amino acids. Trimming removed 6 bases from V and 2 bases from J; junction bases left unmatched: 6. CDR3 loop: CASTVGTGPYEQYF. The CDR3 coding sequence is TGCGCCAGCACCGTAGGGACAGGGCCCTACGAGCAGTACTTC.

The rearrangement uses TRBV7-9 and TRBJ1-2; D perhaps matches TRBD1 (6 bases). The CDR3 consists of 16 residues. V was clipped by 1 base and J by 4 bases, with 16 bases between them. Germline-derived CDR1 and CDR2 are SEHNR and FQNEAQ (reference sequence). CDR3 amino acids: CASSLGRQAFPYGYTF. Written as DNA, the CDR3 is TGTGCCAGCAGCTTAGGGAGACAGGCGTTTCCCTATGGCTACACCTTC.

The chain uses TRBV14 and TRBJ1-2; D is unresolved. This CDR3 has 16 amino acids. Between the trimmed V and J ends, which lost 1 base and 8 bases, there was a span of 20 bases. The V gene's germline CDR1 is SGHDN and CDR2 FVKESK. The CDR3 DNA follows: TGTGCCAGCAGCCAAGCGGTGCAGACTAACGAATTGGGCTACACCTTC. As protein: CASSQAVQTNELGYTF.

The chain uses TRBV7-3 and TRBJ1-1; maybe TRBD1 (6 bases). V was cut by 6 bases and J by 1 base, with 12 bases left in between. Germline values: CDR1 SGHTA, CDR2 FQGTGA. This CDR3 is built from 14 residues. The CDR3 DNA is TGTGCCAGCAGAAAACAGGGATGGAACACTGAAGCTTTCTTT. Translation: CASRKQGWNTEAFF.

The CDR3 reads CASSYLNNEQFF. The CDR3 DNA is TGTGCCAGCAGTTACCTGAACAATGAGCAGTTCTTC. The chain joins TRBV6-5 to TRBJ2-1; D gene uncertain. Trimming cost V 2 bases and J 5 bases, with 4 bases left between them. The CDR3 contains 12 residues. Germline V gene data show CDR1 as MNHEY and CDR2 as SVGAGI.

The genes are TRBV30 and TRBJ1-6, with D tentatively TRBD1 (5 bases). The V gene's germline CDR1 is GTSNPN and CDR2 SVGIG (reference sequence). The V and J ends lost 3 bases and 11 bases respectively, with 11 bases between them. The CDR3 contains 12 residues. Written as DNA, the CDR3 is TGTGCCTGGAGGTTCCAGGGAACACCCCTCCACTTT. It specifies CAWRFQGTPLHF.

This clone is a singleton in its sample. The J gene is TRBJ1-2, the V gene TRBV5-1; D unresolved. V lost 2 bases, J lost 9 bases, and 20 bases lay in between. This CDR3 comprises 15 residues. The germline CDR1 and CDR2 sequences are SGHRS and YFSETQ. The CDR3 DNA follows: TGCGCCAGCAGCTTCTACAGCGAGGCCCCAGTTCGCTACACCTTC. It codes for CASSFYSEAPVRYTF.

This sequence joins TRBV6-6 and TRBJ2-7; 7 nucleotides line up with TRBD2. V lost 5 bases, J lost 0 bases, and 10 bases stayed unmatched. Per germline, CDR1 MNHNY and CDR2 SVGAGI (reference sequence). The CDR3 has 16 amino acids. The CDR3 DNA reads as TGTGCCAGCAGTAAACCGGGACTACAAAGCTCCTACGAGCAGTACTTC. Residues: CASSKPGLQSSYEQYF.

This clone occurred once. The chain is built from TRBV7-3 and TRBJ2-3, with 14 nucleotides matching TRBD2. Looked up from germline, CDR1 is SGHTA and CDR2 is FQGTGA. The CDR3 is 20 amino acids. V lost 3 bases to trimming and J lost 1 base; unmatched junction nucleotides: 12. In DNA form, the CDR3 reads TGTGCCAGCAGCTTGCCTGACCCGGGACTAGCGGGAGTAGGCACAGATACGCAGTATTTT. Translated, it gives CASSLPDPGLAGVGTDTQYF.

The chain has TRBV29-1 and TRBJ2-7; TRBD1 matches 7 bases. V lost 4 bases to trimming and J lost 2 bases; unmatched junction nucleotides: 11. This CDR3 has 15 amino acids. Germline values: CDR1 SQVTM, CDR2 ANQGSEA. The CDR3 nucleotides are TGCAGCGTTGGAGAGCCGGGACAGCCAACCTACGAGCAGTACTTC. Translation gives CSVGEPGQPTYEQYF.

CDR3 sequence reads: CASSLALAGANVLTF. The CDR3 DNA follows: TGTGCCAGCAGCTTGGCCTTGGCAGGGGCCAACGTCCTGACTTTC. The rearrangement links TRBV5-6 to TRBJ2-6; no clear D gene. V lost 0 bases, J lost 4 bases, and 8 bases lay in between. This CDR3 contains 15 residues. Germline V gene sequence: CDR1 SGHDT, CDR2 YYEEEE.

A few counts support this clone. The rearrangement links TRBV7-9 to TRBJ2-7, with D possibly TRBD1 on 6 matching bases. Germline CDR1 is SEHNR and CDR2 is FQNEAQ (reference sequence). CDR3 length: 16 amino acids. V dropped 5 bases and J dropped 3 bases, with 20 bases sitting between them. The CDR3 is CASSPEKQGHLYEQYF. The CDR3, as DNA: TGTGCCAGCAGCCCCGAGAAGCAGGGGCACCTCTACGAGCAGTACTTC. Full variable domain (rest looked up from reference TRBV7-9 and TRBJ2-7): DTGVSQNPRHKITKRGQNVTFRCDPISEHNRLYWYRQTLGQGPEFLTYFQNEAQLEKSRLLSDRFSAERPKGSFSTLEIQRTEQGDSAMYLCASSPEKQGHLYEQYFGPGTRLTVT.

This clone was counted a single time. The rearrangement links TRBV4-2 to TRBJ1-2; D is undetermined. The V and J ends lost 0 bases and 3 bases respectively, with 11 bases between them. The germline V gene has CDR1 LGHNA and CDR2 YNFKEQ. The CDR3 is made up of 15 amino acids. The CDR3 DNA is TGTGCCAGCAGCCAAGATCTCGGGTGGGACTATGGCTACACCTTC. Protein: CASSQDLGWDYGYTF.

The rearrangement uses TRBV9 and TRBJ2-7; TRBD1 aligns across 12 bases. The CDR3 consists of 15 residues. Per germline, CDR1 SGDLS and CDR2 YYNGEE. Trimming took 4 bases from V and 5 from J; bases not matched to a gene: 7. CDR3: CASSFSGTGGDEQYF. DNA of the CDR3: TGTGCCAGCAGCTTCTCCGGGACAGGGGGCGACGAGCAGTACTTC.

This chain links TRBV7-2 with TRBJ1-1; tentative D call: TRBD1 (6 bases). V was clipped by 4 bases and J by 4 bases, with 16 bases between them. CDR1 SGHTA and CDR2 FQGNSA come from the germline V gene. CDR3 length: 15 amino acids. CDR3: CASSYLGGSGTEAFF. For the CDR3, the DNA is TGTGCCAGCAGCTACCTAGGGGGGTCTGGCACTGAAGCTTTCTTT.

In its sample, this clone was seen once. The chain couples TRBV5-4 to TRBJ1-1, with D uncertain. In germline, CDR1 is SGHNT, CDR2 YYREEE (reference sequence). Trimming removed 3 bases from V and 7 bases from J, with 7 bases in between. The length of the CDR3 is 11 residues. CDR3 in amino acids: CASSSGVEAFF. The CDR3 nucleotides are TGTGCCAGCAGCTCCGGAGTTGAAGCTTTCTTT.

The chain joins TRBV27 to TRBJ2-1; TRBD2 might be the D (6 bases). The ends were cut back, 6 bases at V and 0 bases at J, with 12 bases in the middle. The CDR3 length is 15 residues. Germline V gene lookup returns CDR1 MNHEY and CDR2 SMNVEV (reference sequence). The CDR3 DNA follows: TGTGCCAGCAGCAAGGGACTCCCCTCCTACAATGAGCAGTTCTTC. It translates to CASSKGLPSYNEQFF.

The chain carries TRBV25-1 and TRBJ2-1, with TRBD1 matching over 9 bases. The CDR3 runs 17 residues. Trimming took 8 bases from V and 3 from J; bases not matched to a gene: 14. Germline V lookup: CDR1 MGHDK, CDR2 SYGVNS. The chain's CDR3 is CASETTRTGERYNEQFF. CDR3 coding DNA: TGTGCCAGCGAAACAACCCGGACAGGGGAACGCTACAATGAGCAGTTCTTC. The variable domain in full, completed from reference TRBV25-1 and TRBJ2-1, reads EADIYQTPRYLVIGTGKKITLECSQTMGHDKMYWYQQDPGMELHLIHYSYGVNSTEKGDLSSESTVSRIRTEHFPLTLESARPSHTSQYLCASETTRTGERYNEQFFGPGTRLTVL.

The chain uses TRBV6-5 and TRBJ1-2; D gene uncertain. Germline V gives CDR1 MNHEY, CDR2 SVGAGI. This CDR3 has 10 amino acids. V was pared by 9 bases and J by 6 bases, with 8 bases between. CDR3: CASWADGYTF. CDR3 bases: TGTGCCAGTTGGGCAGATGGCTACACCTTC.

This clone was seen once. A read error may account for a junction end that differs from germline. Distinct nucleotide sequences in the sample also encode this CDR3. This rearrangement joins TRBV29-1 to TRBJ1-2; unclear D gene. The CDR3 has 11 amino acids. Germline values: CDR1 SQVTM, CDR2 ANQGSEA. The CDR3 region has the DNA TGCAGCGTGCCGGACGTCTATGGCTACACCTTT. This sequence encodes CSVPDVYGYTF.

J is TRBJ1-5 and V is TRBV6-5; no clear D gene. CDR1 and CDR2 from the germline V gene are MNHEY and SVGAGI. This CDR3 region has 14 residues. Trimming cost V 6 bases and J 7 bases, with 16 bases left between them. Written as DNA, the CDR3 is TGTGCCAGCAGCCCAACCGGGTTATCGCAGCCCCAGCATTTT. It translates to CASSPTGLSQPQHF.

This rearrangement joins TRBV27 to TRBJ2-3; maybe TRBD2 (6 bases). The V end lost 8 bases, the J end lost 10 bases, and 34 bases lay between the germline ends. CDR3 size: 18 residues. Germline-derived CDR1 and CDR2 are MNHEY and SMNVEV (reference sequence). CDR3: CASGPLTGNRTGRRAQYF. CDR3 sequence (DNA): TGTGCCAGCGGGCCACTCACCGGCAACCGGACCGGGCGGAGGGCGCAGTATTTT.

V usage is TRBV7-8 and J usage is TRBJ2-3; TRBD1 matches 7 bases. With 4 bases clipped from V and 2 bases from J, the junction kept 9 bases outside the gene matches. CDR1 SGHVS and CDR2 FQNEAQ come from the germline V gene. The CDR3 spans 16 residues. CDR3 amino acids: CASSSRTGDPTDTQYF. CDR3 DNA sequence: TGTGCCAGCAGCTCCCGAACAGGGGACCCCACAGATACGCAGTATTTT.

This clone was recorded only once. This chain links TRBV6-5 with TRBJ2-3; 8 positions agree with TRBD2. V gave up 2 bases and J gave up 5 bases; unmatched junction bases: 6. This CDR3 is built from 15 residues. The germline gives CDR1 MNHEY, CDR2 SVGAGI. As DNA, the CDR3 is TGTGCCAGCAGTTACAGTGCGGGGGGTGTAGATACGCAGTATTTT. Translation: CASSYSAGGVDTQYF.

This chain links TRBV28 with TRBJ2-3; D is perhaps TRBD1 or TRBD2 (5 bases each). This CDR3 comprises 19 residues. V shed 1 base and J shed 6 bases, with 26 bases lying between them. CDR1 is MDHEN, CDR2 SYDVKM, per germline. This CDR3 is CASSLSLKASQGAPDTQYF. The CDR3 bases are TGTGCCAGCAGTTTATCCTTGAAGGCTAGTCAGGGAGCTCCGGATACGCAGTATTTT. The full variable domain, completed using reference TRBV28 and TRBJ2-3, is DVKVTQSSRYLVKRTGEKVFLECVQDMDHENMFWYRQDPGLGLRLIYFSYDVKMKEKGDIPEGYSVSREKKERFSLILESASTNQTSMYLCASSLSLKASQGAPDTQYFGPGTRLTVL.

V gene TRBV18 combines with J gene TRBJ2-1; possible D gene TRBD2, 6 bases. Germline CDR1 is KGHSH and CDR2 is LQKENI. V was trimmed by 3 bases and J by 2 bases, leaving 8 bases between them. The CDR3 has 14 residues. The CDR3 nucleotides are TGTGCCAGCTCACCGGCTAGCGCCTACAATGAGCAGTTCTTC. Amino acids: CASSPASAYNEQFF.

This clone came up many times. This chain uses TRBV27 with TRBJ1-1; unclear D gene. The germline V gene encodes CDR1 MNHEY and CDR2 SMNVEV (reference sequence). V dropped 6 bases and J dropped 2 bases, with 13 bases sitting between them. CDR3 length equals 14 residues. The CDR3 coding sequence is TGTGCCAGCAGACTACAGAACCGTAACACTGAAGCTTTCTTT. Protein product: CASRLQNRNTEAFF.

J is TRBJ2-1 and V is TRBV4-1; D might be TRBD1 (5 bases). V was pared by 3 bases and J by 9 bases, with 12 bases between. This CDR3 spans 13 amino acids. From germline, CDR1 is MGHRA and CDR2 YSYEKL. The DNA of the CDR3 is TGCGCCAGCAGCCAGAGCCCTGGGGCTGAGCAGTTCTTC. It yields the protein CASSQSPGAEQFF.

V gene TRBV6-1 combines with J gene TRBJ1-4; no reliable D call. Trimming pared 5 bases from V and 0 bases from J, leaving 7 bases between. CDR1 is MNHNS and CDR2 is SASEGT in the germline V gene. This CDR3 comprises 14 residues. The CDR3 protein is CASSTTTTNEKLFF. CDR3 nucleotide sequence: TGTGCCAGCAGTACCACAACAACTAATGAAAAACTGTTTTTT.